This entry features one T cell receptor (beta chain) sequence. The CDR3 extends over 15 amino acids. Trimming removed 2 bases from V and 3 bases from J; junction bases left unmatched: 4. Germline-derived CDR1 and CDR2 are SEHNR and FQNEAQ (reference sequence). The sample comes from a study of blood T cell repertoires in COVID-19. Sequencing was performed with immunoSEQ multiplex PCR; in TCRdb, only in-frame clones are kept and a portion is missing. This sample yields about 310,000 clones, of which around 89% are seen a single time; 4% to 5.5% belongs to the top ten. Those who participated ranged in age from roughly 18 to 100 years and resided in approximately 23 US areas. Assignments of participants to cohorts depended upon their own reported clinical history.

The receptor was derived from a woman between 18 and 30 years old with acute COVID-19. The chain links TRBV7-9 to TRBJ2-1; 7 bases map to TRBD2. The sequencing input was PBMCs or T cells enriched from blood (not recorded which). The CDR3 sequence is CASSLLADIYNEQFF. CDR3 DNA sequence: TGTGCCAGCAGCTTACTAGCGGACATCTACAATGAGCAGTTCTTC.